The clone carrying this TCR beta chain appeared once. The source of the sample is a study of blood T cell repertoires in COVID-19. Whole-study context: There were acute and convalescent COVID-19 samples, and they came from the United States, Italy and Spain. The cDNA or gDNA used as material had been derived from T cells, B-cell-depleted T cells, or PBMCs.

V gave up 2 bases and J gave up 2 bases; unmatched junction bases: 0. The length of the CDR3 is 15 residues. Per the germline V gene, CDR1 is ENHRY and CDR2 is SYGVKD. As originally analysed: By means of reference gene primer amplification, nucleated cell counts were estimated. Assay: immunoSEQ multiplex PCR; the TCRdb copy retains only in-frame clones and omits some. The V and J calls and the clone size are those of that table, but D and trimming were determined from the DNA. Of about 50,000 clones listed, roughly 84% were seen once; the top ten hold approximately 17%. The specimen sequenced was peripheral blood. V usage is TRBV10-3 and J usage is TRBJ2-5; 12 bases match TRBD2. The receptor comes from a man in his 70s with active COVID-19. CDR3 sequence (DNA): TGTGCCATCAGTGAGCTAGCGGGAGGGCAAGAGACCCAGTACTTC. As protein: CAISELAGGQETQYF.